This T cell receptor beta chain was profiled in a study of cytomegalovirus exposure and HLA in healthy donors. Findings and limits, study-wide: Rarity held for most TCR sequences, but there were some public TCRs that occurred in many donors. Reportedly, diagnosis of cytomegalovirus status by the classifier showed high specificity and sensitivity.

Profiling relied on immunoSEQ multiplex PCR, and the TCRdb table lists in-frame clones only, not all of them. The data contain 200,000 or so clones, over 75% of them singletons. Remarks on this clone: The antigen is undetermined.

The germline V and J ends were trimmed by 5 bases and 2 bases, with 15 bases remaining between them. This CDR3 is built from 15 residues. Germline lookup yields CDR1 SEHNR and CDR2 FQNEAQ (reference sequence). The sample comprised PBMCs. The sequence derives from a young woman in good health and CMV-seropositive. V gene TRBV7-9 combines with J gene TRBJ2-5; D uncertain. The CDR3 spells CASSRSRVGQETQYF. CDR3 coding DNA: TGTGCCAGCAGCCGGTCCCGGGTAGGTCAAGAGACCCAGTACTTC.